Following are 13 T cell receptor beta chains from one sample sequenced in a study of T cells in Graves' hyperthyroidism and ophthalmopathy. RNA transcripts served as the template for amplifying TCR beta CDR3 regions. The TCR CDR3 was amplified in a first-round RT-PCR using the HTBI primer set. TCRdb reprocessed the multiplex PCR reads via MiXCR and lists one record per CDR3 protein. The table lists about 760,000 distinct CDR3 sequences, roughly 32% of them singletons, with around 30% in the top ten. The material sequenced was blood. Every receptor here comes from a woman between 35 and 50 years old with Graves' hyperthyroidism.

J is TRBJ1-4 and V is TRBV11-1; the D gene is possibly TRBD1 (5 bases). Germline-derived CDR1 and CDR2 are SGHAT and FQDESV (reference sequence). V was pared by 4 bases and J by 7 bases, with 16 bases between. This CDR3 is 15 amino acids long. CDR3 sequence (DNA): TGTGCCAGCAGCTCTGGAGACAGCGGAAGTGAAAAACTGTTTTTT. Protein sequence: CASSSGDSGSEKLFF.

The chain employs TRBV24-1 and TRBJ2-6; TRBD2 matches 8 bases. The CDR3 totals 15 residues. Germline CDR1 is KGHDR and CDR2 is SFDVKD. V lost 8 bases and J lost 1; bases outside the gene matches: 3. The CDR3 region has the DNA TGTGCCACCAATAGCGGGGCTTCTGGGGCCAACGTCCTGACTTTC. It encodes CATNSGASGANVLTF.

This sequence joins TRBV29-1 and TRBJ2-1, with D perhaps matching TRBD1 (6 bases). The V end was cut by 3 bases, the J end by 6 bases, with 15 bases between. Germline V gives CDR1 SQVTM, CDR2 ANQGSEA. The CDR3 has 14 residues. CDR3 residues: CSVDRRGSLNEQFF. CDR3 nucleotide sequence: TGCAGCGTTGATCGCAGGGGAAGCCTCAATGAGCAGTTCTTC.

J is TRBJ2-7 and V is TRBV15; tentatively, D is TRBD2 (6 bases). Deletions cut 1 base from V and 7 bases from J, with 14 bases between. Germline values: CDR1 LNHNV, CDR2 YYDKDF (reference sequence). The CDR3 contains 14 residues. The CDR3 region has the DNA TGTGCCACCAGCAGAGTTCGGTGGGCGGGAGAGCAGTACTTC. Translation: CATSRVRWAGEQYF.

Only a few counts were recorded for this clonotype. This chain links TRBV6-1 with TRBJ1-5; TRBD1 matches at 9 bases. V was pared by 6 bases and J by 4 bases, with 13 bases of the junction left unmatched. Germline V CDR1 and CDR2: MNHNS, SASEGT. This CDR3 spans 17 amino acids. As DNA, the CDR3 is TGTGCCAGCAGACCGATCGGACAGGGGCCATTGAATCAGCCCCAGCATTTT. Translating gives CASRPIGQGPLNQPQHF.

The chain employs TRBV5-1 and TRBJ2-1, with D tentatively TRBD1 (5 bases). The CDR3 has 14 amino acids. The ends were cut back, 4 bases at V and 5 bases at J, with 13 bases in the middle. Germline V gene sequence: CDR1 SGHRS, CDR2 YFSETQ. CDR3 sequence (DNA): TGCGCCAGCAGCCTTCGCAGGGTGGACAATGAGCAGTTCTTC. This codes for CASSLRRVDNEQFF.

This clonotype was seen many times. The genes are TRBV10-3 and TRBJ2-2; 12 bases map to TRBD2. The CDR3 covers 19 residues. Germline CDR1 reads ENHRY; CDR2 reads SYGVKD. V was clipped by 1 base and J by 4 bases; unmatched bases: 10. The CDR3 loop is CAISEFESGTSGSTGELFF. The CDR3 DNA sequence: TGTGCCATCAGTGAGTTCGAATCCGGGACTAGCGGGTCCACCGGGGAGCTGTTTTTT.

This clonotype was seen only a few times. V is TRBV7-2 and J is TRBJ1-6; D perhaps matches TRBD1 (5 bases). Per the germline V gene, CDR1 is SGHTA and CDR2 is FQGNSA. The CDR3 has 18 amino acids. Between the trimmed V and J ends, which lost 6 bases and 0 bases, there was a span of 18 bases. This chain's CDR3 is CASSSRDWRSSYNSPLHF. The CDR3 coding sequence is TGTGCCAGCAGTTCCCGGGACTGGAGGAGCTCCTATAATTCACCCCTCCACTTT.

Many counts were recorded for this clonotype. The chain carries TRBV19 and TRBJ1-2; 8 nucleotides match TRBD1. CDR1 and CDR2 from the germline V gene are LNHDA and SQIVND (reference sequence). The junction had 14 bases not matched to a gene; V was cut back by 10 bases and J by 4 bases. The CDR3 runs to 15 residues. CDR3 bases: TGTGCCACCAAAACAGGGGGACGAGGGACCTATGGCTACACCTTC. Its protein is CATKTGGRGTYGYTF.

There are many counts of this clonotype. This chain connects TRBV7-2 to TRBJ2-7; 7 bases map to TRBD2. Germline V lookup: CDR1 SGHTA, CDR2 FQGNSA. The CDR3 covers 15 residues. The ends lost 6 bases at V and 1 base at J; junction bases unmatched: 9. DNA for the CDR3: TGTGCCAGCAGTCACAGCGGGGCCATATCCTACGAGCAGTACTTC. It is translated as CASSHSGAISYEQYF.

This clonotype was observed many times. The rearrangement joins TRBV10-3 to TRBJ2-5; TRBD1 is a possible D gene (6 bases). Trimming cost V 6 bases and J 5 bases, with 10 bases left between them. Per the germline V gene, CDR1 is ENHRY and CDR2 is SYGVKD. This CDR3 region has 12 residues. The CDR3 coding sequence is TGTGCCATCAGCAGGGGAAGCGAGACCCAGTACTTC. This sequence encodes CAISRGSETQYF.

The chain combines TRBV7-2 with TRBJ2-7; 8 bases are shared with TRBD2. Trimming removed 1 base from V and 3 bases from J; junction bases left unmatched: 8. Germline CDR1 reads SGHTA; CDR2 reads FQGNSA. The length of the CDR3 is 16 residues. CDR3 loop: CASSLVGGGGVYEQYF. The CDR3 DNA reads as TGTGCCAGCAGCTTAGTCGGGGGGGGGGGCGTCTACGAGCAGTACTTC.

This clonotype was found many times. This chain joins TRBV7-2 and TRBJ1-6; 7 bases map to TRBD1. The V gene's germline CDR1 is SGHTA and CDR2 FQGNSA. This CDR3 spans 15 amino acids. V was clipped by 1 base and J by 8 bases; unmatched bases: 5. CDR3 protein: CASSLVRGLDSPLHF. As DNA, the CDR3 is TGTGCCAGCAGCTTAGTGAGGGGGCTGGATTCACCCCTCCACTTT.